These 8 T cell receptor beta chains came from one sample sequenced in a study of blood T cell repertoires in COVID-19. Clones were read by immunoSEQ multiplex PCR, and TCRdb kept only the in-frame ones, dropping some. This sample has around 100,000 clones, with roughly 84% found just once. The sequenced material came from peripheral blood. These receptors came from a man aged 70-80 years with active or convalescent COVID-19.

The rearrangement uses TRBV28 and TRBJ2-5, with TRBD1 identical over 9 bases. Germline trimming cut 5 bases from V and 4 bases from J; bases unmatched to any gene: 5. This CDR3 comprises 14 residues. CDR1 is MDHEN and CDR2 is SYDVKM in the germline V gene. The CDR3 DNA reads as TGTGCCAGCAGTCTGGACAGGGGAGGAGAGACCCAGTACTTC. Its protein product is CASSLDRGGETQYF.

This chain connects TRBV19 to TRBJ2-1, with 11 bases matching TRBD1. V shed 4 bases, J shed 9 bases, and the junction held 11 bases outside the gene matches. Germline V CDR1 and CDR2: LNHDA, SQIVND (reference sequence). The CDR3 has 16 residues. Written as DNA, the CDR3 is TGTGCCAGTAGTACCCGCGGACAGGGGGCTATAGGTGAGCAGTTCTTC. Translation gives CASSTRGQGAIGEQFF.

The genes are TRBV2 and TRBJ1-1, with 7 bases identical to TRBD1. V dropped 9 bases and J dropped 7; count of bases not matched to a gene: 2. The CDR3 spans 10 residues. The germline gives CDR1 SNHLY, CDR2 FYNNEI. The CDR3 here is CARGQLEAFF. As DNA, the CDR3 is TGTGCCAGGGGACAGCTTGAAGCTTTCTTT.

The J gene is TRBJ1-3, the V gene TRBV19; the D gene is possibly TRBD1 (6 bases). The CDR3 contains 16 residues. CDR1 is LNHDA, CDR2 SQIVND, per germline (reference sequence). V lost 6 bases, J lost 1 base, and 16 bases lay in between. The CDR3 loop is CASRNLGGPSGNTIYF. The DNA for the CDR3 is TGTGCCAGTAGAAATTTGGGGGGGCCGTCTGGAAACACCATATATTTT.

The rearrangement uses TRBV5-6 and TRBJ2-5; 8 bases are shared with TRBD1. The CDR3 contains 13 residues. The trim removed 3 bases at V and 5 bases at J, leaving 3 bases unmatched. The V gene's germline CDR1 is SGHDT and CDR2 YYEEEE. CDR3 nucleotides: TGTGCCAGCAGCTGGACAGGGTGGGAGACCCAGTACTTC. This translates into CASSWTGWETQYF.

The chain joins TRBV11-3 to TRBJ2-1, with TRBD1 matching 10 bases. Germline loops: CDR1 SGHNT, CDR2 YENEEA. CDR3 length equals 17 residues. The V gene end was trimmed by 1 base and the J gene end by 2 bases; junction bases not matched to a gene: 5. CDR3 sequence (DNA): TGTGCCAGCAGCTTAGCTTCCGGGACAGGGGCCTACAATGAGCAGTTCTTC. This encodes CASSLASGTGAYNEQFF.

This clone came up once. This chain connects TRBV24-1 to TRBJ2-5, with 7 bases aligning to TRBD1. CDR3 length: 14 residues. V lost 4 bases to trimming and J lost 4 bases; unmatched junction nucleotides: 5. CDR1 and CDR2 (germline): KGHDR, SFDVKD. The CDR3 DNA is TGTGCCACCAGTGACCCGACAGGGCCAGAGACCCAGTACTTC. Protein sequence: CATSDPTGPETQYF.

This chain uses TRBV3-1 (or the pseudogene TRBV3-2) with TRBJ2-1; TRBD2 matches 13 bases. The CDR3 is 15 amino acids. V trimming: 4 bases; J trimming: 9 bases; junction bases outside the gene matches: 6. CDR1 LGHDT and CDR2 YNNKEL come from the germline V gene (reference sequence). CDR3 DNA sequence: TGTGCCAGCAGCCCAACTAGCGGGGGGGCCGGTGAGCAGTTCTTC. Translated, it gives CASSPTSGGAGEQFF.